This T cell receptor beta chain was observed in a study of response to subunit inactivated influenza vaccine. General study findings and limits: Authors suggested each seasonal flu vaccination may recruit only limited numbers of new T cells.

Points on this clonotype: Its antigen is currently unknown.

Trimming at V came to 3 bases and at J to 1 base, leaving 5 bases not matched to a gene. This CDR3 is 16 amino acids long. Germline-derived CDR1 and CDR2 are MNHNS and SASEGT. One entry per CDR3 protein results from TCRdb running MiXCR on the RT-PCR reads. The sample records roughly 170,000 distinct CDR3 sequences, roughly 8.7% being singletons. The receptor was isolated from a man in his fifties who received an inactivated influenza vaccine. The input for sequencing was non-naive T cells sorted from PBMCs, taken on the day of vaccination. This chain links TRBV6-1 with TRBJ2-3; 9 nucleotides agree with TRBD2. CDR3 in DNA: TGTGCCAGCAGTGACCAGCCTAGCGGGGGCACAGATACGCAGTATTTT. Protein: CASSDQPSGGTDTQYF.